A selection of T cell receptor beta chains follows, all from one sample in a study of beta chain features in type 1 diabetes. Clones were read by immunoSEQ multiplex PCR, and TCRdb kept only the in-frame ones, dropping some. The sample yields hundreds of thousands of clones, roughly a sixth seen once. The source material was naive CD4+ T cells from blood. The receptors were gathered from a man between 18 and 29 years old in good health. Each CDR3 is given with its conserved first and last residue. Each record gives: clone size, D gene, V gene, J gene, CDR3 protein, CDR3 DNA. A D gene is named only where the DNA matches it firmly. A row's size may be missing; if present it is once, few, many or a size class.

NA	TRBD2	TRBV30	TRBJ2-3	CAWSVGGRVDTQYF	TGTGCCTGGAGTGTCGGGGGGAGGGTAGATACGCAGTATTTT
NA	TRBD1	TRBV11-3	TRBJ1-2	CASSPYRTGRDYGYTF	TGTGCCAGCAGCCCTTATCGGACAGGGAGGGACTATGGCTACACCTTC
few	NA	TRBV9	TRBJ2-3	CASSVALGADTQYF	TGTGCCAGCAGCGTAGCTCTAGGGGCAGATACGCAGTATTTT
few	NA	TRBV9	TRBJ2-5	CASSVATDRTQETQYF	TGTGCCAGCAGCGTAGCGACGGACCGGACTCAAGAGACCCAGTACTTC
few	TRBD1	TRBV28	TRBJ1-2	CASSLDRGFNYGYTF	TGTGCCAGCAGTTTGGACAGGGGGTTCAACTATGGCTACACCTTC
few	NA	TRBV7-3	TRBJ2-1	CASTHRNGNEQFF	TGTGCCAGCACCCACAGAAATGGCAATGAGCAGTTCTTC
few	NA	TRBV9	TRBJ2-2	CASSVVPGAGSGELFF	TGTGCCAGCAGCGTAGTCCCGGGAGCGGGTTCCGGGGAGCTGTTTTTT
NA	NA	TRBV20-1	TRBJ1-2	CSADGGAGYTF	TGCAGTGCGGACGGGGGCGCGGGCTACACCTTC
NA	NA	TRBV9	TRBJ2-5	CASSGPGEGGQYF	TGTGCCAGCAGCGGACCAGGGGAAGGTGGTCAGTACTTC
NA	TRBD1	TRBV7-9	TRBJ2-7	CASSLQGAVYEQYF	TGTGCCAGCAGCTTACAGGGGGCAGTATACGAGCAGTACTTC
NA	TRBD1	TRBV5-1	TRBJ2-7	CASSLGTGGYEQYF	TGCGCCAGCAGCTTGGGGACAGGGGGCTACGAGCAGTACTTC
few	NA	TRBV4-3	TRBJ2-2	CASSQGVPGELFF	TGCGCCAGCAGCCAAGGCGTCCCCGGGGAGCTGTTTTTT
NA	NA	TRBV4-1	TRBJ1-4	CASRYRERNEKLFF	TGCGCCAGCAGATACAGGGAGAGGAATGAAAAACTGTTTTTT
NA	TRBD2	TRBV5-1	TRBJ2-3	CASSVGLAGGTDTQYF	TGCGCCAGCAGCGTAGGACTAGCGGGGGGCACAGATACGCAGTATTTT
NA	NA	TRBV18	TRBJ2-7	CASSPPGGPYEQYF	TGTGCCAGCTCACCACCCGGGGGTCCCTACGAGCAGTACTTC
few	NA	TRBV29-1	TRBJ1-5	CSVAENSNQPQHF	TGCAGCGTTGCTGAAAATAGCAATCAGCCCCAGCATTTT
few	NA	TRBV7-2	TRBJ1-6	CASSRGDSPLHF	TGTGCCAGCAGCCGGGGGGATTCACCCCTCCACTTT
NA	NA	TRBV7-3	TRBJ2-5	CASSLNGRGRGQETQYF	TGTGCCAGCAGCTTAAACGGCAGGGGAAGGGGACAAGAGACCCAGTACTTC
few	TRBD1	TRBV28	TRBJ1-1	CASSPPLRDRVSWGTEAFF	TGTGCCAGCAGTCCCCCTCTACGGGACAGGGTATCCTGGGGGACTGAAGCTTTCTTT
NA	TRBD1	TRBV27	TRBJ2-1	CASSLRQGVGNEQFF	TGTGCCAGCAGTTTACGGCAGGGGGTAGGGAATGAGCAGTTCTTC
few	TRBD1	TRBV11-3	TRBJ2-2	CASSLDRQNTGELFF	TGTGCCAGCAGCCTGGACAGGCAGAACACCGGGGAGCTGTTTTTT
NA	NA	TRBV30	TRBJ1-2	CAWRVYGYTF	TGTGCCTGGAGGGTGTATGGCTACACCTTC
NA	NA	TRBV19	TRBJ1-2	CASRNYGYTF	TGTGCCAGTAGAAATTATGGCTACACCTTC
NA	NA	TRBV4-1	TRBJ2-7	CASSPWGRGSYEQYF	TGCGCCAGCAGCCCCTGGGGGCGGGGATCCTACGAGCAGTACTTC
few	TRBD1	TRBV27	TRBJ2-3	CASSKDRGFTDTQYF	TGTGCCAGCAGTAAGGACAGGGGGTTCACAGATACGCAGTATTTT
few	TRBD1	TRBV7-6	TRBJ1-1	CASSWRTGGNTEAFF	TGTGCCAGCAGCTGGCGGACAGGTGGGAACACTGAAGCTTTCTTT
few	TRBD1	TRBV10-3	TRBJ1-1	CAIARGQGGTEAFF	TGTGCCATCGCAAGAGGGCAGGGGGGTACTGAAGCTTTCTTT
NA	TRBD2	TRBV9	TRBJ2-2	CASSGGTSKGGELFF	TGTGCCAGCAGCGGCGGGACTAGCAAGGGCGGGGAGCTGTTTTTT
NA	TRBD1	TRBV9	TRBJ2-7	CASSRQGFLYEQYF	TGTGCCAGCAGCCGACAGGGGTTCCTCTACGAGCAGTACTTC
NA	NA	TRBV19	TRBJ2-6	CASYQAGSGTNVLTF	TGTGCCAGTTACCAGGCAGGGTCTGGGACCAACGTCCTGACTTTC
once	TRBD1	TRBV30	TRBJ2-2	CAWGTWTGRINTGELFF	TGTGCCTGGGGAACCTGGACAGGGCGGATTAACACCGGGGAGCTGTTTTTT
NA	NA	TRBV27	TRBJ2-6	CASSLSPRTQGANVLTF	TGTGCCAGCAGTTTATCCCCGAGGACTCAGGGGGCCAACGTCCTGACTTTC
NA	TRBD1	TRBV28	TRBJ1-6	CASRGQSSSYNSPLHF	TGTGCCAGCAGGGGACAGTCTAGCTCCTATAATTCACCCCTCCACTTT
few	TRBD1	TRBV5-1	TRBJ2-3	CASSPFQTGSSTDTQYF	TGCGCCAGCAGCCCGTTCCAGACAGGGTCTAGCACAGATACGCAGTATTTT
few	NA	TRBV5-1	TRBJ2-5	CASNPGSSETQYF	TGCGCCAGCAACCCGGGGTCCAGTGAGACCCAGTACTTC
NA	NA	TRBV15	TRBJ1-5	CATSGYDRSNQPQHF	TGTGCCACCAGCGGCTACGACAGAAGCAATCAGCCCCAGCATTTT
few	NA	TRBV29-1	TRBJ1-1	CSVAASGDTEAFF	TGCAGCGTTGCGGCCTCAGGGGACACTGAAGCTTTCTTT
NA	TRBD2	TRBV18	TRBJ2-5	CASSSLPRRGETQYF	TGTGCCAGCTCATCACTCCCTAGGCGGGGGGAGACCCAGTACTTC
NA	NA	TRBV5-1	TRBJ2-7	CASSSLAGQLYEQYF	TGCGCCAGCAGCTCCCTGGCGGGACAGCTATACGAGCAGTACTTC
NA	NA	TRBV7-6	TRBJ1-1	CASSLVPGGPNTEAFF	TGTGCCAGCAGCTTAGTCCCCGGGGGCCCGAACACTGAAGCTTTCTTT
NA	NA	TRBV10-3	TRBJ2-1	CAIKAGAEQFF	TGTGCCATCAAAGCTGGAGCGGAGCAGTTCTTC